This T cell receptor beta chain was sequenced during a study of T cell responses to AZD1222 COVID-19 vaccine. Study-wide results and caveats: Baseline antibody screening turned up just 6 or 7 seropositive AZD1222 recipients. White British ancestry dominated among donors, who included more females, and clonal diversity was possibly underestimated. Repertoire sampling happened only post peak T cell response.

This table comes from immunoSEQ multiplex PCR, and its TCRdb copy is limited to in-frame clones, with some not included. The sample lists 150,000 to 200,000 clones; approximately 88% were seen once. With regard to this clone: Antigen specificity is unknown.

The sequence was collected from an adult in good health. The specimen was peripheral blood, collected on day 0 of AZD1222 vaccination.

CDR3 sequence reads: CASASASNQPQHF. CDR3 nucleotide sequence: TGTGCCAGCGCAAGCGCGTCCAATCAGCCCCAGCATTTT. This rearrangement joins TRBV2 to TRBJ1-5; D remains ambiguous. This CDR3 is 13 amino acids long. V lost 8 bases and J lost 3, with 11 bases in between. The germline V gene encodes CDR1 SNHLY and CDR2 FYNNEI.